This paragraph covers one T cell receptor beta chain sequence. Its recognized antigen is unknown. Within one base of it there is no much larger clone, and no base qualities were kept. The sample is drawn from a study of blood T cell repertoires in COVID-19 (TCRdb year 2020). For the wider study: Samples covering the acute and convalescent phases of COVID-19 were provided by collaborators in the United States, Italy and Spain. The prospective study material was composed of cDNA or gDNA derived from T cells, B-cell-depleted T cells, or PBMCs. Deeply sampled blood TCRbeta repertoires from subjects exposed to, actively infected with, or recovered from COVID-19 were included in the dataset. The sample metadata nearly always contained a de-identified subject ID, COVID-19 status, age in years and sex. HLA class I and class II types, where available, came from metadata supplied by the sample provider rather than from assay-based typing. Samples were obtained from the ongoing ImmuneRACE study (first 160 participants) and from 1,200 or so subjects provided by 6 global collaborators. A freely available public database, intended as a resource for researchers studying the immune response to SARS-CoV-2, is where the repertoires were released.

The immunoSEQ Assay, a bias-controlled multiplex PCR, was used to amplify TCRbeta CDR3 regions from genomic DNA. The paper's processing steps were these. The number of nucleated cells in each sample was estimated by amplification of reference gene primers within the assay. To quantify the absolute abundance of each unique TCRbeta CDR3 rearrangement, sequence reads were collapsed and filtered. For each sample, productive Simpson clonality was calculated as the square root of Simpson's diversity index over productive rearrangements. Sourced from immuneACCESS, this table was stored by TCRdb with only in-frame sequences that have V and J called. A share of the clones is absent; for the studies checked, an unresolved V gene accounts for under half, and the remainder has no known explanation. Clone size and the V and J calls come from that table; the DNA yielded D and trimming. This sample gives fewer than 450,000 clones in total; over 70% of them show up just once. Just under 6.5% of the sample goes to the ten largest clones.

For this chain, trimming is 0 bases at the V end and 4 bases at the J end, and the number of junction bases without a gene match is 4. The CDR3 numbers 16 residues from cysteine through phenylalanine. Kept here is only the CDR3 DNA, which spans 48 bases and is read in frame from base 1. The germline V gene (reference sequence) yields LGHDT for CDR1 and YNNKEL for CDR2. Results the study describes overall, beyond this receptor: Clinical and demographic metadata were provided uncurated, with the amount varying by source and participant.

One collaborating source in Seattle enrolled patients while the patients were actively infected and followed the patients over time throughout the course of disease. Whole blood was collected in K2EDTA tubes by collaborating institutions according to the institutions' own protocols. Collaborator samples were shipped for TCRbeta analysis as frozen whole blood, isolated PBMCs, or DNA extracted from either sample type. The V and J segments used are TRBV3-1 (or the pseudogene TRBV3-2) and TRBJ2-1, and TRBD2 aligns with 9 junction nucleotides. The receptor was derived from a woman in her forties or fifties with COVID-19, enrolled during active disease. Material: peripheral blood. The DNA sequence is TGTGCCAGCAGCCAAGAGACTAGCGGATATTACAATGAGCAGTTCTTC. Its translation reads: CASSQETSGYYNEQFF.